This T cell receptor beta chain was observed in a study of blood T cells in healthy people across ages. Study context: Per every two T cells, about one barcoded beta molecule was captured by template switching.

About this clonotype: Its antigen is not known.

This CDR3 is 15 amino acids long. Deletions cut 6 bases from V and 0 bases from J, with 15 bases between. In germline, CDR1 is DFQATT, CDR2 SNEGSKA (reference sequence). Study-wide findings and caveats: Roughly linear declines in TCR beta diversity per million T cells occurred with age.

Sample-barcoded 5' priming and a J-beta primer mix drove a second PCR of roughly 6 to 12 cycles. TCRdb analysed the 5' RACE reads with MiXCR anew, one entry per CDR3 protein. Of about 780,000 distinct CDR3 sequences listed, about 45% are singletons. The rearrangement uses TRBV20-1 and TRBJ2-1; D not resolved. The sample was blood. The clonotype comes from an older man in good health. For the CDR3, the DNA is TGCAGTGCCACCTCCCCCAGAAGCTCCTACAATGAGCAGTTCTTC. It yields the protein CSATSPRSSYNEQFF.